This T cell receptor beta chain was identified in a study of vaccination effects on CD4 cells after COVID-19. CDR3 length equals 16 residues. V was clipped by 2 bases and J by 0 bases, with 9 bases between them. Germline assignment: CDR1 SGHDT and CDR2 YYEEEE. As for this clone: Its antigen is currently unknown.

With the ViraFEST assay, the study expanded antigen-specific CD4+ T cells using viral peptide pools, then sequenced them. Isolating CD4+ T cells followed approximately ten days of culture. Nucleocapsid antibodies were negative in the vaccine recipients, who had never had SARS-CoV-2 infection. Clones were sequenced by immunoSEQ multiplex PCR, and TCRdb holds only the in-frame ones, with some missing. The sample has 68,000 or so clones, about four fifths seen once. The chain joins TRBV5-6 to TRBJ2-6; no reliable D call. This TCR came from a human donor who received a COVID-19 vaccine. This specimen was CD4+ T cells from PBMCs cultured with SARS-CoV-2 spike peptides, taken before COVID-19 vaccination. CDR3 protein: CASSLGWDSGANVLTF. CDR3 DNA sequence: TGTGCCAGCAGCTTAGGTTGGGACTCTGGGGCCAACGTCCTGACTTTC. The full variable domain, its missing parts supplied by reference TRBV5-6 and TRBJ2-6, is DAGVTQSPTHLIKTRGQQVTLRCSPKSGHDTVSWYQQALGQGPQFIFQYYEEEERQRGNFPDRFSGHQFPNYSSELNVNALLLGDSALYLCASSLGWDSGANVLTFGAGSRLTVL.